This T cell receptor (beta chain) comes out of a study of cytomegalovirus exposure and HLA in healthy donors. Study information: The 100 million to 120 million unique TCR beta sequences, from roughly 170 million T cells, were found by an earlier analysis. Study-wide findings and caveats: In a later analysis, V- and J-gene trimming of beta chains associated with a DCLRE1C missense variant, replicated independently. The likely origin of a cluster of highly shared sequence variants was a sequencing artifact. A later analysis found that most CMV-associated TCR beta chains appeared HLA-restricted.

The primer mix had 60 Vbeta and 13 Jbeta primers. Clones were read by immunoSEQ multiplex PCR, and TCRdb kept only the in-frame ones, dropping some. Of about 140,000 clones listed, 65% to 85% are singletons. As for this clone: Antigen: not known.

This TCR came from a man aged 45 to 65 in good health and CMV-seronegative. Material for sequencing was PBMCs.

As DNA, the CDR3 is TGTGCCAGCAGCACAGGGACGGAAGAGACCCAGTACTTC. As protein: CASSTGTEETQYF. V and J are TRBV9 and TRBJ2-5, with D maybe TRBD1 (6 bases). V was clipped by 4 bases and J by 3 bases, with 10 bases between them. There are 13 residues in the CDR3. CDR1 SGDLS and CDR2 YYNGEE come from the germline V gene.